This TCR beta chain was sequenced for a study of prognosis after radiotherapy for stage I lung cancer. In the study overall: The tumor diagnosis was squamous cell carcinoma for about 7 patients and adenocarcinoma for approximately 11. Study-wide results and limits: When patients developed distant metastases, their Shannon entropy after stereotactic body radiation therapy was lower. Unique TCR clone counts fell after stereotactic body radiation therapy, median approximately 9,100 versus 7,200.

The TCR beta CDR3 region was amplified from genomic DNA, with two rounds of multiplex PCR being used for the amplification. The authors ran first-round PCR with primers specific to each TRBV and TRBJ gene. For its second round, the PCR relied on universal primers. TCRdb reprocessed the multiplex PCR reads with MiXCR, giving one entry per CDR3 protein. Counted here are under 50,000 distinct CDR3 sequences, roughly a quarter occurring once; the ten biggest clones make up around 25%. V was shortened by 7 bases and J by 0 bases, with 16 bases between the two germline ends. CDR3 size: 16 residues. The table lists this clonotype with many counts. Antigen unknown.

This material consisted of PBMCs, taken before or after stereotactic body radiation therapy (not recorded which). The chain joins TRBV12-3 or TRBV12-4 to TRBJ2-1; D is possibly TRBD1 or TRBD2 (6 bases each). This sequence was found in a donor older than 45 with non-small cell lung cancer. The chain's CDR3 is CASNPEGQSSYNEQFF. DNA for the CDR3: TGTGCCAGCAACCCGGAGGGACAATCCTCCTACAATGAGCAGTTCTTC.